This T cell receptor beta chain was captured in a study of blood T cell repertoires in COVID-19. Study context: The study drew acute and convalescent COVID-19 samples from the United States, Italy and Spain. The cDNA or gDNA used as material had been derived from T cells, B-cell-depleted T cells, or PBMCs.

As originally analysed: Reference gene primer amplification gave nucleated cell count estimates. Some clones are missing from TCRdb's copy, which holds only in-frame ones; the method was immunoSEQ multiplex PCR. The DNA was the basis for D and trimming; V, J and clone size are from that table. The sample holds approximately 110,000 clones; 69% are singletons and the top ten take about 6%. V shed 0 bases, J shed 0 bases, and the junction held 8 bases outside the gene matches. Germline V gene data show CDR1 as SGHRS and CDR2 as YFSETQ. This CDR3 is 20 amino acids long. This TCR was sampled from a man aged 80 or over with acute or convalescent COVID-19. Sequenced: peripheral blood. The chain joins TRBV5-1 to TRBJ2-6, with 11 bases lining up with TRBD2. CDR3 protein: CASSLVSGRALGSGANVLTF. DNA for the CDR3: TGCGCCAGCAGCTTGGTTAGCGGGAGGGCCCTCGGCTCTGGGGCCAACGTCCTGACTTTC.